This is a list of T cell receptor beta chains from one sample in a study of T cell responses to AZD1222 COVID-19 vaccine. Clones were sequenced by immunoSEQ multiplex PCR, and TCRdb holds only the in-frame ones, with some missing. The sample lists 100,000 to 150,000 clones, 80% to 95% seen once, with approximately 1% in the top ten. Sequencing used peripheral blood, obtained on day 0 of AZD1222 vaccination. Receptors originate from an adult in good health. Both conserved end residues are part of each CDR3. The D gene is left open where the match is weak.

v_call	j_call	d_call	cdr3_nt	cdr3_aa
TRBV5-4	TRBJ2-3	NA	TGTGCCAGCAGGCCTCCCTTAGCGTCTGCAGATACGCAGTATTTT	CASRPPLASADTQYF
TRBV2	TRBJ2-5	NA	TGTGCCAGCAGAGGGGACCAAGAGACCCAGTACTTC	CASRGDQETQYF
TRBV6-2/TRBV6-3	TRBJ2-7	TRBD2	TGTGCCAGCAGTTCGGCTAGCGGGGTCTCTTACGAGCAGTACTTC	CASSSASGVSYEQYF
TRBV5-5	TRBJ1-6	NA	TGTGCCAGCAGCTTTCTGACAGCTAATTCACCCCTCCACTTT	CASSFLTANSPLHF
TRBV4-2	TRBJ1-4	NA	TGTGCCAGCAGCCAAGTATCCGAGGAAAAACTGTTTTTT	CASSQVSEEKLFF
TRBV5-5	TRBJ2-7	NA	TGTGCCAGGAATACCTACGAGCAGTACTTC	CARNTYEQYF
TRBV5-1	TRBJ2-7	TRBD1	TGCGCCAGCAGCTTGGATAGACAGGGGGTCTCTGGCTACGAGCAGTACTTC	CASSLDRQGVSGYEQYF
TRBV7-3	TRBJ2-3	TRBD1	TGTGCCAGCAGCGGAGACCGGGACAGGGGGATGTCTAGCACAGATACGCAGTATTTT	CASSGDRDRGMSSTDTQYF
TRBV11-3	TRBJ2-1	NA	TGTGCCAGCAGCTTAGTTAGCAGGGACAATGAGCAGTTCTTC	CASSLVSRDNEQFF
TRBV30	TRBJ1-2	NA	TGTGCCTGGAGTGTCTGGCAGACAACTAACTATGGCTACACCTTC	CAWSVWQTTNYGYTF
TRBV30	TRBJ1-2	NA	TGTGCCTGGAGAGCTCACCCTCTGTCTAACTATGGCTACACCTTC	CAWRAHPLSNYGYTF
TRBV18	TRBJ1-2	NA	TGTGCCAGCTCACTACGGAGGGGGGGCTATGGCTACACCTTC	CASSLRRGGYGYTF
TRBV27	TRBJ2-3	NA	TGTGCCAGCAGTTTATTCGGCCGGGGGTCAGATACGCAGTATTTT	CASSLFGRGSDTQYF
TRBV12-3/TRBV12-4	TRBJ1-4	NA	TGTGCCAGCAGCCCACAGGGTGAAAAACTGTTTTTT	CASSPQGEKLFF
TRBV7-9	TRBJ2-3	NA	TGTGCCAGCAGCCTGGCCAGGACAGATACGCAGTATTTT	CASSLARTDTQYF
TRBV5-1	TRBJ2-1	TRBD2	TGCGCCAGCAGCTTGAGGGCCAGCGGGAGTTGGGATGAGCAGTTCTTC	CASSLRASGSWDEQFF
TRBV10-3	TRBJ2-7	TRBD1	TGTGCCATCAGTGATTTCCGGACAGGGGACTCCTACGAGCAGTACTTC	CAISDFRTGDSYEQYF
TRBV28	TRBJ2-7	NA	TGTGCCACCTACAATCTCCAGGGGTCTGACTACGAGCAGTACTTC	CATYNLQGSDYEQYF
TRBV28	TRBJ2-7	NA	TGTGCCAGCAGTTATAGGGACATCTCCTACGAGCAGTACTTC	CASSYRDISYEQYF
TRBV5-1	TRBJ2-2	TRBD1	TGCGCCAGCAGCCCCCGACAGGGGGAAGGAACCGGGGAGCTGTTTTTT	CASSPRQGEGTGELFF
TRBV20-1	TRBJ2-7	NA	TGCAGTGCTAGATTGGGGTACGAGCAGTACTTC	CSARLGYEQYF
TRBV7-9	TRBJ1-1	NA	TGTGCCAGCAGCTTAGATCGTTGGAGGGACACTGAAGCTTTCTTT	CASSLDRWRDTEAFF
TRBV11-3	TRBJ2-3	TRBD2	TGTGCCAGCAGTAGTTTAGCGGGAGGTGTCGATACGCAGTATTTT	CASSSLAGGVDTQYF
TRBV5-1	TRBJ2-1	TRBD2	TGCGCCAGCAGCCCGGGACTAGCGGTGTCTAATGAGCAGTTCTTC	CASSPGLAVSNEQFF
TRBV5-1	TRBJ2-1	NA	TGCGCCAGCAGCCCGAACCCACAGGGGGAGGGCAATGAGCAGTTCTTC	CASSPNPQGEGNEQFF
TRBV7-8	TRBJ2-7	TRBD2	TGTGCCAGCAGCTTAGCGAGACTAGCGGGCGCCTACGAGCAGTACTTC	CASSLARLAGAYEQYF
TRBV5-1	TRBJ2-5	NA	TGCGCCAGCAGCTTGCCCAAAGAGACCCAGTACTTC	CASSLPKETQYF
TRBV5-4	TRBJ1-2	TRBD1	TGTGCCAGCAGGGACTCAACAGGGGGTAGTGGCTATGGCTACACCTTC	CASRDSTGGSGYGYTF